This T cell receptor (beta chain) is drawn from a study of CD8+ T cells in alopecia areata. Study-wide results and caveats: Normal scalp showed lower clonality than lesional scalp, especially alopecia totalis/universalis.

PBMCs were stained for CD3, CD4 and CD8, and CD4+ and CD8+ T cells were sorted. This CDR3 has 16 amino acids. Germline V lookup: CDR1 SNHLY, CDR2 FYNNEI. Trimming pared 4 bases from V and 0 bases from J, leaving 13 bases between. Remarks on this clone: Its antigen remains unidentified.

It was cDNA, reverse transcribed from extracted RNA, that served as the sequencing template. Assay: immunoSEQ multiplex PCR; the TCRdb copy retains only in-frame clones and omits some. The table records 130,000 to 150,000 clones, 40% to 65% of them present only once. The sequenced sample was CD4+ T cells sorted from blood, obtained at week 0. The clonotype originates from a human donor with alopecia areata. The V call is TRBV2, the J call TRBJ2-1; D not certain. In DNA form, the CDR3 reads TGTGCCAGCAGTGCAAGGACCTATAGCTCCTACAATGAGCAGTTCTTC. This gives the protein CASSARTYSSYNEQFF. Supplemented by reference TRBV2 and TRBJ2-1, the full variable domain reads EPEVTQTPSHQVTQMGQEVILRCVPISNHLYFYWYRQILGQKVEFLVSFYNNEISEKSEIFDDQFSVERPDGSNFTLKIRSTKLEDSAMYFCASSARTYSSYNEQFFGPGTRLTVL.